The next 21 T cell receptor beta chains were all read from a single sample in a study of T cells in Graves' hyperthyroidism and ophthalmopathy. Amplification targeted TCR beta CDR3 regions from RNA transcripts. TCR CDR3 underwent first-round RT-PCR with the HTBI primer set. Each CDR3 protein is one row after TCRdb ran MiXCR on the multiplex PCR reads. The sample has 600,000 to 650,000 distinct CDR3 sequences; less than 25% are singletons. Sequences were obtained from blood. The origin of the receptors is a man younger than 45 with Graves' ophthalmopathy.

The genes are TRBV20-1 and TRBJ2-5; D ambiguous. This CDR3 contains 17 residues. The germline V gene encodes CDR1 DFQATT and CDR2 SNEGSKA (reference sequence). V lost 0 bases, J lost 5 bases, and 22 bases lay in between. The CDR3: CSARDNAAETPWETQYF. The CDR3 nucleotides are TGCAGTGCTAGAGATAATGCAGCCGAAACTCCTTGGGAGACCCAGTACTTC.

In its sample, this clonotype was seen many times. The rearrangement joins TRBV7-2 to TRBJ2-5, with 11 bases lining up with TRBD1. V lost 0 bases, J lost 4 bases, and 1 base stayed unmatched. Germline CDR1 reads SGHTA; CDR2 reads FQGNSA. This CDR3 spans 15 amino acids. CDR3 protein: CASSLAGTGGETQYF. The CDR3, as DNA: TGTGCCAGCAGCTTAGCCGGGACAGGGGGAGAGACCCAGTACTTC.

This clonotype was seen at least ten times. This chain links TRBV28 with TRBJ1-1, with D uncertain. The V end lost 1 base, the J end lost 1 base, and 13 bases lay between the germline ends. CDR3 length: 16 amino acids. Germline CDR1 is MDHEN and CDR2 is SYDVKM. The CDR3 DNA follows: TGTGCCAGCAGTTTATCGAACCGCGGTCCGAACACTGAAGCTTTCTTT. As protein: CASSLSNRGPNTEAFF.

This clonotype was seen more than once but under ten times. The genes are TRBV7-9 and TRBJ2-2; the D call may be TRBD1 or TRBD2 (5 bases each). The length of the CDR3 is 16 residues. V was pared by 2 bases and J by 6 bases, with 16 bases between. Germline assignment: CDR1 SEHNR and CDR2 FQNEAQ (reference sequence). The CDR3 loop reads CASSLLRPEGPGELFF. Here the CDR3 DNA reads TGTGCCAGCAGCTTACTGCGCCCCGAGGGGCCCGGGGAGCTGTTTTTT.

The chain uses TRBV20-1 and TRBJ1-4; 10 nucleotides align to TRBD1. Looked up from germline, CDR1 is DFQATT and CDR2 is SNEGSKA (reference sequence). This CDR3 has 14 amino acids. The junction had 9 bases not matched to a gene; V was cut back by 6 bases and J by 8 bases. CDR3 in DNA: TGCAGTGCAAACCGACAGGGGGCGGGAGAAAAACTGTTTTTT. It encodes CSANRQGAGEKLFF.

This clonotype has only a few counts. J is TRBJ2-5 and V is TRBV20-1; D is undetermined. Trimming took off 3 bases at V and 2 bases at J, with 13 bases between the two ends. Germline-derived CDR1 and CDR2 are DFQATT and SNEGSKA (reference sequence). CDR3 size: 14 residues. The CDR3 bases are TGCAGTGCTAGGAAAAGGGTCCCTCAAGAGACCCAGTACTTC. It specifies CSARKRVPQETQYF.

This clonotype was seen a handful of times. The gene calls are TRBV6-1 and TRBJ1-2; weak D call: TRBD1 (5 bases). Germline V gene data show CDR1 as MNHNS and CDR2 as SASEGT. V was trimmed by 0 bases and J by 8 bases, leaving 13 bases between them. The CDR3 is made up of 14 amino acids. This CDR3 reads CASSEAGTVLGYTF. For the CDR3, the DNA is TGTGCCAGCAGTGAAGCGGGGACGGTCTTAGGCTACACCTTC.

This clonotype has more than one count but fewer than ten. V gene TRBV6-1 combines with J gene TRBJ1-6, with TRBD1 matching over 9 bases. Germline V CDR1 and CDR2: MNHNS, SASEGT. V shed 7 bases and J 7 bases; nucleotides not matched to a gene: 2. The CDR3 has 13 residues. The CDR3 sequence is CASKGTGNSPLHF. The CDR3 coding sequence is TGTGCCAGCAAGGGGACAGGGAATTCACCCCTCCACTTT.

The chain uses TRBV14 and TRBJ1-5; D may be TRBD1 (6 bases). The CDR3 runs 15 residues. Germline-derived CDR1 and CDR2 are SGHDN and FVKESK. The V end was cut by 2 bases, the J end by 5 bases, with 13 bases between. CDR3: CASSQPGTLYQPQHF. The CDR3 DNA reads TGTGCCAGCAGCCAACCTGGGACACTCTATCAGCCCCAGCATTTT.

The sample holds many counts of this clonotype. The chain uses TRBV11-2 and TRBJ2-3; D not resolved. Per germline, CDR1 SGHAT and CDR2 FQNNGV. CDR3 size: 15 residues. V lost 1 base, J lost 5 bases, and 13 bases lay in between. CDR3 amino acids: CASSLVKGIIDTQYF. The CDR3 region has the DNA TGTGCCAGCAGCTTAGTGAAGGGAATCATAGATACGCAGTATTTT.

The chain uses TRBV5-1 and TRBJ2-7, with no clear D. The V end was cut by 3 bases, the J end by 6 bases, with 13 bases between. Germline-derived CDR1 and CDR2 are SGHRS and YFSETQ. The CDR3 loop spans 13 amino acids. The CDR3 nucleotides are TGCGCCAGCAGCTATCTCGCATCGCGCGAGCAGTACTTC. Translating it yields CASSYLASREQYF.

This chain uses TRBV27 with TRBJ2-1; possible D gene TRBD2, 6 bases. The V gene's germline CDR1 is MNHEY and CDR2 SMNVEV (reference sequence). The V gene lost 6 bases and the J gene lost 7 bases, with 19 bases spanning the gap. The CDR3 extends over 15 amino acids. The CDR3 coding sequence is TGTGCCAGCAGACCCGGCGGGACTCAGGGTAATGAGCAGTTCTTC. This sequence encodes CASRPGGTQGNEQFF.

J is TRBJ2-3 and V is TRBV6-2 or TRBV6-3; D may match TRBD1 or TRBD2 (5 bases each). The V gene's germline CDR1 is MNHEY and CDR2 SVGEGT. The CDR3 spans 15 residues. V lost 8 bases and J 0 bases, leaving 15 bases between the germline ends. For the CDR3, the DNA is TGTGCCAGCCTTGGGATGAGGGGCAGCACAGATACGCAGTATTTT. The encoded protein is CASLGMRGSTDTQYF.

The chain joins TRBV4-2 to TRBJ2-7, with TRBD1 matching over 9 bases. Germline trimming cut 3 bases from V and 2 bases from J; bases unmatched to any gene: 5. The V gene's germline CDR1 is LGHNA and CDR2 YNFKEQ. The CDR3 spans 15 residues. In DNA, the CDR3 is TGTGCCAGCAGCCAGGTACAGGGGGCCGCCTACGAGCAGTACTTC. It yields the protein CASSQVQGAAYEQYF.

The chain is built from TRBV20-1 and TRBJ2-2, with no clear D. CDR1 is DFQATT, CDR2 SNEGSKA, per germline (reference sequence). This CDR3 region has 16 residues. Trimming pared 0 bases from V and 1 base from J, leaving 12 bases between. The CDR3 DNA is TGCAGTGCTAGAGATTTTTGGGTACAGAACACCGGGGAGCTGTTTTTT. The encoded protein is CSARDFWVQNTGELFF.

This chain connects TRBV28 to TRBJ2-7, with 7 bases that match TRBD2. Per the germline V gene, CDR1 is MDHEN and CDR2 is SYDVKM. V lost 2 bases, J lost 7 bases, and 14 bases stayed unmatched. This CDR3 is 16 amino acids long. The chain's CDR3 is CASSLSGGSLPREQYF. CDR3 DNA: TGTGCCAGCAGTTTAAGTGGCGGGAGCCTCCCTAGGGAGCAGTACTTC.

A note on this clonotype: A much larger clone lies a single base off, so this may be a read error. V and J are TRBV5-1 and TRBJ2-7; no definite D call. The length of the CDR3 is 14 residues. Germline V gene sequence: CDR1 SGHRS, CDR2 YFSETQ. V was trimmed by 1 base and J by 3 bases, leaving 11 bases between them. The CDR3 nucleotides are TGCGCCAGCAGCTTGTCCCAGGAGAACTACGAGCAGTACTTC. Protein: CASSLSQENYEQYF.

The CDR3 protein is CASNERGEETQYF. The CDR3 nucleotides read TGTGCCAGCAATGAGCGCGGGGAAGAGACCCAGTACTTC. The chain carries TRBV2 and TRBJ2-5; D possibly corresponds to TRBD2 (6 bases). Germline V gene data show CDR1 as SNHLY and CDR2 as FYNNEI. V was clipped by 7 bases and J by 3 bases, with 12 bases between them. The CDR3 spans 13 residues.

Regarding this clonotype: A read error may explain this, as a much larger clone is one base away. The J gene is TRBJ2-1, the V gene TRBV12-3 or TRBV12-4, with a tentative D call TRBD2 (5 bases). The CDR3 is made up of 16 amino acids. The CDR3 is CASTLLSGSSYNERFF. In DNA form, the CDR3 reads TGTGCCAGCACTCTCCTCAGCGGTTCCTCCTACAATGAGCGGTTCTTC.

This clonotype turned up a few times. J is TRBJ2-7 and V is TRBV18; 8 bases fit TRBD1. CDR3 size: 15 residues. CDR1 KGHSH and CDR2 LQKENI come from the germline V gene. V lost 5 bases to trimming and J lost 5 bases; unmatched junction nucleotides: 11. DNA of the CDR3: TGTGCCAGCTCAGCAACAGGGGGTGCTCGGGACGAGCAGTACTTC. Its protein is CASSATGGARDEQYF.

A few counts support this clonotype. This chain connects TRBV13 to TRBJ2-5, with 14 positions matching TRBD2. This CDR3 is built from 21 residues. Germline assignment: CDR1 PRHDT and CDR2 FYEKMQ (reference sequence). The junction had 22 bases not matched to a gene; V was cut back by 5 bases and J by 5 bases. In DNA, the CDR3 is TGTGCCAGCAGCACCAGATACCAACCGGGACTAGCGGGAGAAGGTGGGGAGACCCAGTACTTC. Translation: CASSTRYQPGLAGEGGETQYF.